Below are 22 T cell receptor beta chains sequenced from a single sample in a study of T cells in Graves' hyperthyroidism and ophthalmopathy. TCR beta CDR3 region amplification was performed from RNA transcripts. Using the HTBI primer set, a first-round RT-PCR was run on the TCR CDR3. MiXCR was run by TCRdb on the multiplex PCR reads, yielding one entry per CDR3 protein. The table records 600,000 to 700,000 distinct CDR3 sequences, roughly 14% of them present only once. The specimen sequenced was blood. Receptors originate from a woman aged 35 to 49 with Graves' ophthalmopathy.

There are many counts of this clonotype. The chain joins TRBV24-1 to TRBJ1-2; D not resolved. In germline, CDR1 is KGHDR, CDR2 SFDVKD. The germline V and J ends were trimmed by 9 bases and 2 bases, with 12 bases remaining between them. This CDR3 comprises 13 residues. This chain's CDR3 is CATSDSENYGYTF. The CDR3 DNA follows: TGTGCCACCTCCGACTCGGAGAACTATGGCTACACCTTC.

A word on this clonotype: A much larger clone lies a single base off, so this may be a read error. The V and J genes are TRBV28 and TRBJ2-6, with D perhaps matching TRBD1 or TRBD2 (5 bases each). The CDR3 extends over 15 amino acids. Germline V gene sequence: CDR1 MDHEN, CDR2 SYDVKM. In nucleotides, the CDR3 is TGTGCCAGCAGTCTTACACAGCCCGGGGCCAACGTCCCGACTTTC. It codes for CASSLTQPGANVPTF.

The genes are TRBV7-2 and TRBJ1-3, with unresolved D. Germline CDR1 reads SGHTA; CDR2 reads FQGNSA. The germline V and J ends were trimmed by 3 bases and 2 bases, with 11 bases remaining between them. The CDR3 totals 15 residues. CDR3 in amino acids: CASSFRDSPGNTIYF. The CDR3 DNA follows: TGTGCCAGCAGCTTCAGAGACTCACCTGGAAACACCATATATTTT.

This clonotype was picked up many times. The chain links TRBV12-3 or TRBV12-4 to TRBJ1-5; a possible D gene is TRBD1 (6 bases). The CDR3 loop spans 15 amino acids. With 1 base removed from V and 2 bases from J, the gap between germline ends came to 9 bases. The CDR3 DNA follows: TGTGCCAGCAGTTTAGTTCCAGGGGGCAATCAGCCCCAGCATTTT. Translated: CASSLVPGGNQPQHF.

This clonotype was counted many times. The chain joins TRBV19 to TRBJ1-2, with unresolved D. Trimming pared 5 bases from V and 7 bases from J, leaving 11 bases between. This CDR3 contains 12 residues. The germline gives CDR1 LNHDA, CDR2 SQIVND (reference sequence). CDR3 nucleotides: TGTGCCAGTAGTTTTGAGGGCGGTGGCTACACCTTC. Its translation: CASSFEGGGYTF.

This clonotype was observed many times. CDR3 sequence (DNA): TGTGCCACCCTCCTTAAGGGAACGGGCATAGACTATGGCTACACCTTC. Protein sequence: CATLLKGTGIDYGYTF. The rearrangement joins TRBV2 to TRBJ1-2; D gene ambiguous. Germline CDR1 SNHLY, CDR2 FYNNEI. The CDR3 spans 16 residues. Trimming removed 10 bases at V and 3 bases at J, with 24 bases between.

This rearrangement joins TRBV20-1 to TRBJ1-1, with no clear D. V was pared by 3 bases and J by 1 base, with 9 bases between. The germline gives CDR1 DFQATT, CDR2 SNEGSKA (reference sequence). The CDR3 loop spans 13 amino acids. For the CDR3, the DNA is TGCAGTGCTAGTAGGCAGGCGAACACTGAAGCTTTCTTT. Translation gives CSASRQANTEAFF.

Many counts were recorded for this clonotype. This chain connects TRBV6-5 to TRBJ1-2; D is unclear. The CDR3 covers 13 residues. V gave up 6 bases and J gave up 4 bases, with 12 bases separating them. Germline-derived CDR1 and CDR2 are MNHEY and SVGAGI. The CDR3, as DNA: TGTGCCAGCAGGTCACCCGCTTTCTATGGCTACACCTTC. Translating it yields CASRSPAFYGYTF.

This clonotype turned up a few times. The chain links TRBV5-1 to TRBJ2-3, with unresolved D. This CDR3 is built from 12 residues. From germline, CDR1 is SGHRS and CDR2 YFSETQ. The V end lost 7 bases, the J end lost 1 base, and 7 bases lay between the germline ends. CDR3 coding DNA: TGCGCCAGCGCCAAGGGCACAGATACGCAGTATTTT. This translates into CASAKGTDTQYF.

The table lists this clonotype with many counts. The chain carries TRBV28 and TRBJ2-7; D perhaps matches TRBD2 (6 bases). Germline loops: CDR1 MDHEN, CDR2 SYDVKM. The V end was cut by 6 bases, the J end by 0 bases, with 15 bases between. The CDR3 is 15 amino acids. The DNA of the CDR3 is TGTGCCAGCAGACCCGGGGCGGGATTCTCCTACGAGCAGTACTTC. Translated, it gives CASRPGAGFSYEQYF.

In this sample, this clonotype turned up many times. This chain links TRBV12-3 or TRBV12-4 with TRBJ2-7, with D possibly being TRBD2 (6 bases). There are 14 residues in the CDR3. V was clipped by 6 bases and J by 4 bases, with 16 bases between them. CDR3: CASSAGLGLYEQYF. The CDR3 DNA reads TGTGCCAGCAGCGCGGGATTGGGTCTGTACGAGCAGTACTTC.

The CDR3 nucleotides are TGTGCCATCAGCGCACAGGGAGATAATTCACCCCTCCACTTT. Translating it yields CAISAQGDNSPLHF. V is TRBV10-3 and J is TRBJ1-6; a possible D gene is TRBD1 (6 bases). The CDR3 totals 14 residues. Per the germline V gene, CDR1 is ENHRY and CDR2 is SYGVKD. The ends were cut back, 6 bases at V and 5 bases at J, with 11 bases in the middle.

This clonotype has a handful of counts. V gene TRBV20-1 combines with J gene TRBJ2-5, with a weak D call TRBD2 (7 bases). The CDR3 has 16 amino acids. Germline V gene sequence: CDR1 DFQATT, CDR2 SNEGSKA (reference sequence). V was trimmed by 0 bases and J by 4 bases, leaving 18 bases between them. CDR3 residues: CSARDGGGYGVETQYF. As DNA, the CDR3 is TGCAGTGCTAGAGATGGGGGGGGCTATGGGGTAGAGACCCAGTACTTC.

Only a few counts were recorded for this clonotype. The chain is built from TRBV12-5 and TRBJ2-7; possibly TRBD2 for D (5 bases). This CDR3 comprises 13 residues. The germline V and J ends were trimmed by 1 base and 7 bases, with 11 bases remaining between them. Germline loops: CDR1 LGHNT, CDR2 FRNRAP. The CDR3 protein is CASGLEKKREQYF. As DNA, the CDR3 is TGTGCTAGTGGTTTGGAAAAAAAGCGGGAGCAGTACTTC.

The sample holds many counts of this clonotype. The chain combines TRBV6-1 with TRBJ1-5; TRBD1 matches at 8 bases. V lost 6 bases, J lost 4 bases, and 11 bases stayed unmatched. Germline V gene data show CDR1 as MNHNS and CDR2 as SASEGT. The CDR3 runs 16 residues. The CDR3 DNA reads TGTGCCAGCAGCTCCGACAGGGGAGGATGGAATCAGCCCCAGCATTTT. Its protein is CASSSDRGGWNQPQHF.

The chain combines TRBV28 with TRBJ1-2; TRBD1 is a possible D gene (6 bases). With 8 bases removed from V and 4 bases from J, the gap between germline ends came to 14 bases. This CDR3 contains 13 residues. Per the germline V gene, CDR1 is MDHEN and CDR2 is SYDVKM. CDR3 amino acids: CASGQGKIYGYTF. CDR3 in DNA: TGTGCCAGCGGGCAGGGGAAAATCTATGGCTACACCTTC.

Many counts were recorded for this clonotype. The rearrangement uses TRBV5-1 and TRBJ1-3, with D tentatively TRBD1 (5 bases). CDR1 and CDR2 from the germline V gene are SGHRS and YFSETQ. The CDR3 covers 13 residues. Trimming cost V 2 bases and J 8 bases, with 11 bases left between them. The chain's CDR3 is CASSLQAEDTIYF. Written as DNA, the CDR3 is TGCGCCAGCAGCTTACAGGCGGAAGACACCATATATTTT. The variable domain in full, with the rest retrieved from reference TRBV5-1 and TRBJ1-3, is KAGVTQTPRYLIKTRGQQVTLSCSPISGHRSVSWYQQTPGQGLQFLFEYFSETQRNKGNFPGRFSGRQFSNSRSEMNVSTLELGDSALYLCASSLQAEDTIYFGEGSWLTVV.

V usage is TRBV10-3 and J usage is TRBJ2-5; 7 nucleotides align to TRBD1. CDR3 size: 13 residues. CDR1 and CDR2 (germline): ENHRY, SYGVKD. The V segment lost 5 bases and the J segment 7 bases; nucleotides outside the gene matches: 7. For the CDR3, the DNA is TGTGCCATCAGTCTAGGGGGCGGGTCGACCCAGTACTTC. It specifies CAISLGGGSTQYF.

This clonotype has at least ten counts. The junction departs from the called germline gene at one end, perhaps through a read error. This chain uses TRBV10-3 with TRBJ2-5; D not resolved. This CDR3 is 13 amino acids long. Germline CDR1 ENHRY, CDR2 SYGVKD. This CDR3 is CTISENAQETQYF. The CDR3 nucleotides are TGTACCATCAGTGAAAACGCCCAAGAGACCCAGTACTTC.

This clonotype was observed many times. This chain connects TRBV7-3 to TRBJ2-7; 7 nucleotides match TRBD2. The CDR3 runs to 15 residues. Per the germline V gene, CDR1 is SGHTA and CDR2 is FQGTGA. Trimming at V came to 1 base and at J to 2 bases, leaving 5 bases not matched to a gene. CDR3 amino acids: CASSLNPSGTYEQYF. In DNA, the CDR3 is TGTGCCAGCAGCTTAAATCCTAGCGGTACCTACGAGCAGTACTTC.

This clonotype was counted a few times. A much larger clone lies one base from this, so it may be a read error. The chain is built from TRBV30 and TRBJ1-1; D unclear. In germline, CDR1 is GTSNPN, CDR2 SVGIG (reference sequence). With 3 bases removed from V and 3 bases from J, the gap between germline ends came to 8 bases. This CDR3 has 12 amino acids. For the CDR3, the DNA is TGTGCCTGGAGGTCGGGGTACACTGAAGCTTTCTTT. As protein: CAWRSGYTEAFF.

This clonotype has a count of ten or more. The chain links TRBV25-1 to TRBJ1-1; D unclear. The ends were cut back, 4 bases at V and 7 bases at J, with 16 bases in the middle. Germline V gives CDR1 MGHDK, CDR2 SYGVNS. The CDR3 contains 14 residues. The CDR3 DNA reads as TGTGCCAGCAGTGGGATTGACAAAAATAGTGAAGCTTTCTTT. It translates to CASSGIDKNSEAFF.